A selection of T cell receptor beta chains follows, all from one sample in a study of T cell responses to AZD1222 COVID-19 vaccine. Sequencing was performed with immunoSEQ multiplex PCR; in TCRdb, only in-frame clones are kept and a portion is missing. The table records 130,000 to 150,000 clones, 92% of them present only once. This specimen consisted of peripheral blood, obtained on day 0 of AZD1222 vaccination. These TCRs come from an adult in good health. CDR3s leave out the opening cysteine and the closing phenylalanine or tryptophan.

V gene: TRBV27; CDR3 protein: ASSFSGTARHEYNSPLH
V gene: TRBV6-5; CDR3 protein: ASSPATSSYEQY
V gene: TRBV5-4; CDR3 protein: ASSLIDISTGELF
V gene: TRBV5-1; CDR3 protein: ASSFIGGGGNEQF
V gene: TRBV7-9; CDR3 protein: ASSLNGQSNTEAF
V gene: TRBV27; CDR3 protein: ASSLSGFWYRGTEAF
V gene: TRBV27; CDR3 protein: ASRDPGETQY
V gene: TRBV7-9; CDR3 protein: ASSGGLELPDTQY
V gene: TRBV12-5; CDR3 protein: ASGLQGAGDTQY
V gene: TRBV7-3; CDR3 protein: ASSRDGATYNEQF
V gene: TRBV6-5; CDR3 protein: ASRKRGAEQPQH
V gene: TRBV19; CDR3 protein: ASSIGETEAF
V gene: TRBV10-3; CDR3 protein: AISEQGSDGELF
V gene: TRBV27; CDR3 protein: ASSLSGGIWTGELF
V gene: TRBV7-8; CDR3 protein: ASSLQGGIGGNQPQH
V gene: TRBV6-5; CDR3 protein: ASRQGQVYEQY